Sequencing of this T cell receptor beta chain was carried out in a study of cytomegalovirus exposure and HLA in healthy donors. As concerns this clone: Its antigen is unidentified.

Germline assignment: CDR1 SGHRS and CDR2 YFSETQ. The trim removed 0 bases at V and 5 bases at J, leaving 7 bases unmatched. The CDR3 length is 18 residues. PCR employed 60 Vbeta and 13 Jbeta primers. Sequencing was performed with immunoSEQ multiplex PCR; in TCRdb, only in-frame clones are kept and a portion is missing. This repertoire shows some 110,000 clones, roughly 80% found once; its top ten account for 4.5% to 5%. Points from the study as a whole: An apparent linkage of common viral pathogens to several of the most significant clusters emerged in a later analysis. There were some V segments, including TRBV6-2 and TRBV6-3, excluded as indistinguishable. A missense DCLRE1C variant was associated with V- and J-gene trimming of TCR beta chains in a later analysis, and an independent cohort replicated the association.

Sample: PBMCs. This TCR was recovered from a man aged 50 to 59 in good health and CMV-seropositive. The V call is TRBV5-1, the J call TRBJ2-3, with 15 nucleotides matching TRBD2. The CDR3 DNA reads TGCGCCAGCAGCTTGGGGACTAGCGGGGGGGCTACGGGAGATACGCAGTATTTT. This codes for CASSLGTSGGATGDTQYF.